The 13 T cell receptor beta chains presented below share a single source sample, sequenced in a study of cytomegalovirus exposure and HLA in healthy donors. The PCR contained 60 Vbeta and 13 Jbeta primers. Repertoires were generated with immunoSEQ multiplex PCR, while TCRdb's copy carries only in-frame clones and drops some. With roughly 50,000 clones in the sample, the ten largest clones hold roughly 5.5%. The sequenced material came from PBMCs. The receptors derive from a male donor in good health and CMV-seropositive.

The chain is built from TRBV5-1 and TRBJ2-7, with D possibly matching TRBD1 (6 bases). The CDR3 loop spans 14 amino acids. Trimming left V 3 bases short and J 5 bases short, with 15 bases between. The germline V gene has CDR1 SGHRS and CDR2 YFSETQ. The CDR3 loop is CASSSTLTGHEQYF. For the CDR3, the DNA is TGCGCCAGCAGCTCGACACTTACAGGGCACGAGCAGTACTTC.

The chain joins TRBV6-5 to TRBJ2-6; D is uncertain. The CDR3 runs 14 residues. The V gene's germline CDR1 is MNHEY and CDR2 SVGAGI. Trimming removed 7 bases at V and 0 bases at J, with 7 bases between. In DNA, the CDR3 is TGTGCCAGCAAAGCCTTCTCTGGGGCCAACGTCCTGACTTTC. As protein: CASKAFSGANVLTF.

This chain joins TRBV19 and TRBJ2-3; D may be TRBD1 (6 bases). Germline values: CDR1 LNHDA, CDR2 SQIVND (reference sequence). Trimming cost V 3 bases and J 4 bases, with 11 bases left between them. CDR3 length equals 14 residues. The CDR3 here is CASSITGTADTQYF. DNA of the CDR3: TGTGCCAGTAGTATTACAGGGACCGCAGATACGCAGTATTTT.

J is TRBJ1-2 and V is TRBV5-4; D ambiguous. Per germline, CDR1 SGHNT and CDR2 YYREEE (reference sequence). V lost 0 bases, J lost 0 bases, and 9 bases lay in between. The length of the CDR3 is 15 residues. CDR3: CASSLAAGANYGYTF. The CDR3 DNA reads TGTGCCAGCAGCTTGGCGGCCGGAGCTAACTATGGCTACACCTTC.

The genes are TRBV5-6 and TRBJ2-2, with 7 bases lining up with TRBD1. The CDR3 length is 17 residues. Unmatched junction bases numbered 9, after V lost 0 bases and J lost 4 bases. Per germline, CDR1 SGHDT and CDR2 YYEEEE. The CDR3 region is CASSLEGSRTGTGELFF. The CDR3, as DNA: TGTGCCAGCAGCTTGGAGGGGTCCAGGACAGGCACCGGGGAGCTGTTTTTT.

The V gene is TRBV6-5, the J gene TRBJ1-2; 8 bases agree with TRBD1. The junction had 5 bases not matched to a gene; V was cut back by 6 bases and J by 2 bases. Germline loops: CDR1 MNHEY, CDR2 SVGAGI. This CDR3 has 14 residues. CDR3 amino acids: CASSLGQGNYGYTF. CDR3 in DNA: TGTGCCAGCAGCCTCGGACAGGGAAACTATGGCTACACCTTC.

The chain recombines TRBV30 with TRBJ2-5, with 8 bases identical to TRBD2. V lost 1 base, J lost 4 bases, and 11 bases stayed unmatched. Germline CDR1 and CDR2: GTSNPN and SVGIG (reference sequence). This CDR3 comprises 16 residues. The CDR3 bases are TGTGCCTGGAGTGCTTTGAAAAGCGGGGGTATAGAGACCCAGTACTTC. It yields the protein CAWSALKSGGIETQYF.

This rearrangement joins TRBV5-1 to TRBJ1-1, with D maybe TRBD1 (5 bases). CDR3 length: 14 residues. Between the trimmed V and J ends, which lost 0 bases and 4 bases, there was a span of 10 bases. Germline V CDR1 and CDR2: SGHRS, YFSETQ. CDR3 sequence reads: CASSLVGGSTEAFF. CDR3 coding DNA: TGCGCCAGCAGCTTGGTCGGGGGGAGCACTGAAGCTTTCTTT.

The rearrangement joins TRBV4-2 to TRBJ1-5; D unclear. Per germline, CDR1 LGHNA and CDR2 YNFKEQ. V lost 0 bases to trimming and J lost 6 bases, with 12 bases between them. The CDR3 runs to 15 residues. The CDR3 nucleotides read TGTGCCAGCAGCCAAGAAGGAGTGCTAGGTCAGCCCCAGCATTTT. It yields the protein CASSQEGVLGQPQHF.

V and J are TRBV28 and TRBJ2-7; D unresolved. CDR3 length: 12 amino acids. Germline V gene data show CDR1 as MDHEN and CDR2 as SYDVKM. Trimming took 9 bases from V and 6 from J, leaving 15 bases between them. This CDR3 is CASWATPSEQYF. The CDR3 nucleotides read TGTGCCAGTTGGGCAACCCCATCCGAGCAGTACTTC.

The chain couples TRBV28 to TRBJ2-3, with D maybe TRBD2 (6 bases). CDR1 and CDR2 from the germline V gene are MDHEN and SYDVKM. The CDR3 loop spans 14 amino acids. The V and J ends lost 3 bases and 1 base respectively, with 8 bases between them. This CDR3 reads CASSFSGGTDTQYF. The CDR3, as DNA: TGTGCCAGCAGTTTTTCGGGGGGCACAGATACGCAGTATTTT.

The chain couples TRBV4-2 to TRBJ2-5; 12 nucleotides align to TRBD2. The CDR3 extends over 17 amino acids. CDR1 and CDR2 from the germline V gene are LGHNA and YNFKEQ. After removal of 4 bases from V and 1 base from J, the junction contained 7 bases not matched to a gene. The CDR3 region is CASSLTATSGGQETQYF. CDR3 in DNA: TGTGCCAGCAGCCTAACTGCGACTAGCGGGGGCCAAGAGACCCAGTACTTC.

This chain links TRBV7-6 with TRBJ2-1; a possible D gene is TRBD2 (7 bases). V dropped 5 bases and J dropped 3 bases, with 14 bases sitting between them. Germline-derived CDR1 and CDR2 are SGHVS and FNYEAQ. The CDR3 has 15 residues. This CDR3 reads CASSQRGAGYNEQFF. The CDR3, as DNA: TGTGCCAGCAGCCAACGGGGGGCCGGCTACAATGAGCAGTTCTTC.